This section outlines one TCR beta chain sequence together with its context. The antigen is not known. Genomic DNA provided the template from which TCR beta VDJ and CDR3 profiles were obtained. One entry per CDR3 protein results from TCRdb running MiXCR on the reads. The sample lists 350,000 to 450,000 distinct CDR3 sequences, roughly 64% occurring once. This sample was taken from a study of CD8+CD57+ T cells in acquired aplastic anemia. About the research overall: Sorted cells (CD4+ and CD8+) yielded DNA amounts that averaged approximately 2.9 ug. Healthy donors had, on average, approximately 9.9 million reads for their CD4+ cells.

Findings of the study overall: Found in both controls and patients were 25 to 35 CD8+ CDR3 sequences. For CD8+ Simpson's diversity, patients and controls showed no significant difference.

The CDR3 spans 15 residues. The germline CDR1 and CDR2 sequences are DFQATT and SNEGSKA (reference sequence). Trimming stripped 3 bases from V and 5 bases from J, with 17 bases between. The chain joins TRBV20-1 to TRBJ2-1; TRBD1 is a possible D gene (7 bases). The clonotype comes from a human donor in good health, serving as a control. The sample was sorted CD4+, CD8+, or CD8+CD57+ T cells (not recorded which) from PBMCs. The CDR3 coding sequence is TGCAGTGCTAGCCAGGGGGGCAACTATGACAATGAGCAGTTCTTC. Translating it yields CSASQGGNYDNEQFF.